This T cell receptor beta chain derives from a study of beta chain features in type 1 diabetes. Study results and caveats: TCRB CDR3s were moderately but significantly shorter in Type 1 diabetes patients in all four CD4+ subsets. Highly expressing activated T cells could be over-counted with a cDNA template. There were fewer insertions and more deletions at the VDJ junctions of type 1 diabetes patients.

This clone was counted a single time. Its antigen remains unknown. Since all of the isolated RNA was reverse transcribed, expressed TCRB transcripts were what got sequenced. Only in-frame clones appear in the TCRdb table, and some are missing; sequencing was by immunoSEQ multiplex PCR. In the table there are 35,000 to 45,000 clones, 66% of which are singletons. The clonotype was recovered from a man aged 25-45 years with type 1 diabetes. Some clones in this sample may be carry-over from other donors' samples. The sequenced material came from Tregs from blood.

The CDR3 sequence: CASSRDRENSPLHF. The CDR3 nucleotides are TGTGCCAGCAGTCGGGACAGAGAAAATTCACCCCTCCACTTT. This chain connects TRBV27 to TRBJ1-6; 7 positions agree with TRBD1. The CDR3 runs to 14 residues. Looked up from germline, CDR1 is MNHEY and CDR2 is SMNVEV (reference sequence). Trimming removed 5 bases from V and 7 bases from J; junction bases left unmatched: 5.